The rows below give T cell receptor beta chains drawn from one sample of a study of shared clonotypes between healthy human individuals. The assay was immunoSEQ multiplex PCR, and TCRdb's table has in-frame clones only and misses some. Here the sample spans a few million clones, around 90% being singletons. The material sequenced was naive CD4+ T cells from PBMCs. The receptor set was obtained from a man aged 18 to 29 in good health. Some clones in this sample may be carry-over from other donors' samples. Each CDR3 is given with its conserved first and last residue. D genes are given only for firm matches.

>TRBV5-1|15|TRBD1
CASTVGTGVVNEQFF
>TRBV11-3|15|-
CASSLGGTTYNEQFF
>TRBV25-1|15|-
CASSEGGLAKNIQYF
>TRBV10-3|15|TRBD1
CAISRTGGPEETQYF
>TRBV5-1|13|-
CASSPGPLETQYF
>TRBV7-3|19|TRBD1
CASSLFGPRRDRVGETQYF
>TRBV7-2|19|TRBD2
CASSLPLGGGRGSTDTQYF
>TRBV9|13|-
CASSEEGRQPQHF
>TRBV7-9|14|-
CASSLGLSTDTQYF
>TRBV2|14|-
CASSEEATNEKLFF
>TRBV28|16|-
CASSSPRRSTNEKLFF
>TRBV28|13|TRBD2
CAASGGSSYEQYF
>TRBV5-1|15|-
CASSLGQEGNNEQFF
>TRBV5-8|13|-
CASSASRPSTQYF
>TRBV28|18|TRBD1
CASSFPSGGASNNEKLFF
>TRBV28|13|TRBD1
CASGDRVGYEQYF
>TRBV19|12|-
CASMGYNYGYTF
>TRBV10-1|14|-
CASSEWRGPYEQYF
>TRBV7-6|15|TRBD2
CASSLGLADNNEQFF
>TRBV19|14|TRBD2
CASRRSGSHYEQYF
>TRBV5-1|15|TRBD1
CASSLFGQGVYEQYF
>TRBV2|17|TRBD1
CASTSPEGGPTYNEQFF
>TRBV2|12|-
CASRQGDYEQYF
>TRBV7-2|17|-
CATIGHREGPEGTEAFF
>TRBV18|14|TRBD1
CASSLDRGLTEAFF
>TRBV15|14|-
CATSREQGGYEQYF
>TRBV7-2|13|-
CASSSNAHTEAFF
>TRBV9|15|-
CASSVESAGANVLTF
>TRBV11-2|15|TRBD1
CASILSGQGLGEQFF
>TRBV7-8|14|-
CASSFTGSDQPQHF
>TRBV9|15|TRBD1
CASSPGQGSKNIQYF
>TRBV30|14|-
CAWSDGVTNEKLFF
>TRBV2|12|-
CASRPLGYEQYF
>TRBV5-4|15|-
CASSLGAVKQETQYF
>TRBV9|15|TRBD2
CASSVVGSGSIEQYF
>TRBV5-1|13|-
CASSTTTSYEQYF
>TRBV11-2|16|-
CASSAIWGGRGVEQYF